The 27 T cell receptor beta chains presented below share a single source sample, sequenced in a study of identical twins. MiXCR was run by TCRdb on the 5' RACE reads, yielding one entry per CDR3 protein. The data contain about 290,000 distinct CDR3 sequences, roughly 8.6% of them singletons. Separately, the same data were catalogued under a study of yellow fever vaccine responses in identical twins.

Source material: CD8+ T cells sorted from blood. These TCRs come from a woman aged 18-29 years in good health.

Only a few counts were recorded for this clonotype. The chain recombines TRBV16 with TRBJ1-1; D gene ambiguous. This CDR3 is 14 amino acids long. V dropped 0 bases and J dropped 1 base, with 6 bases sitting between them. Germline assignment: CDR1 KGHSY and CDR2 FQNENV. The CDR3 bases are TGTGCCAGCAGCCAATCGCTAGAGAACACTGAAGCTTTCTTT. It yields the protein CASSQSLENTEAFF.

The V gene is TRBV3-1, the J gene TRBJ2-2, with 10 bases that match TRBD2. This CDR3 contains 17 residues. Germline assignment: CDR1 LGHDT and CDR2 YNNKEL (reference sequence). Trimming removed 1 base from V and 6 bases from J; junction bases left unmatched: 8. The CDR3 loop is CASSQVPLAGFSGELFF. DNA for the CDR3: TGTGCCAGCAGCCAAGTCCCACTAGCGGGGTTCTCCGGGGAGCTGTTTTTT.

This clonotype was recorded a few times. The rearrangement joins TRBV7-2 to TRBJ2-1; D gene unclear. From germline, CDR1 is SGHTA and CDR2 FQGNSA. The CDR3 has 14 amino acids. V lost 4 bases, J lost 5 bases, and 12 bases lay in between. The CDR3 nucleotides are TGTGCCAGCAGCTCAGCTCCCTACGACAATGAGCAGTTCTTC. It is translated as CASSSAPYDNEQFF. The variable domain in full, with the rest retrieved from reference TRBV7-2 and TRBJ2-1, is GAGVSQSPSNKVTEKGKDVELRCDPISGHTALYWYRQSLGQGLEFLIYFQGNSAPDKSGLPSDRFSAERTGGSVSTLTIQRTQQEDSAVYLCASSSAPYDNEQFFGPGTRLTVL.

This clonotype was seen repeatedly, ten times or more. J is TRBJ2-1 and V is TRBV29-1; 7 bases are shared with TRBD2. V lost 5 bases to trimming and J lost 4 bases; unmatched junction nucleotides: 11. Germline-derived CDR1 and CDR2 are SQVTM and ANQGSEA. The CDR3 runs 15 residues. The DNA of the CDR3 is TGCAGCGTTATTGGGGCGGGAGTCCGGTACAATGAGCAGTTCTTC. Its translation is CSVIGAGVRYNEQFF.

This clonotype has at least ten counts. The chain couples TRBV20-1 to TRBJ2-1; the D is unclear. V was shortened by 4 bases and J by 2 bases, with 6 bases between the two germline ends. Germline V gene lookup returns CDR1 DFQATT and CDR2 SNEGSKA (reference sequence). The CDR3 spans 12 residues. The CDR3 DNA is TGCAGTGCTAAGGTCACCTACAATGAGCAGTTCTTC. It encodes CSAKVTYNEQFF.

This clonotype was detected ten times or more. V and J are TRBV7-6 and TRBJ1-1; the match to TRBD1 covers 7 bases. This CDR3 has 16 amino acids. After removal of 4 bases from V and 4 bases from J, the junction contained 12 bases not matched to a gene. Looked up from germline, CDR1 is SGHVS and CDR2 is FNYEAQ. The CDR3 DNA reads TGTGCCAGCAGCTCCCCGGGACAGATGGAGGGCACTGAAGCTTTCTTT. Amino acids: CASSSPGQMEGTEAFF.

This chain joins TRBV5-1 and TRBJ2-1; 7 bases map to TRBD2. Trimming took 0 bases from V and 15 from J; bases not matched to a gene: 3. CDR1 SGHRS and CDR2 YFSETQ come from the germline V gene. The CDR3 is made up of 11 amino acids. DNA of the CDR3: TGCGCCAGCAGCTTGGGGGCGGGAGTGTTCTTC. This translates into CASSLGAGVFF.

The sample holds a few counts of this clonotype. This chain links TRBV27 with TRBJ2-3, with 7 bases matching TRBD1. The CDR3 is 15 residues long. Trimming cost V 3 bases and J 6 bases; bases outside gene matches: 9. Germline V CDR1 and CDR2: MNHEY, SMNVEV (reference sequence). In DNA, the CDR3 is TGTGCCAGCAGTTTTACAGGGGTGGTGTTGGATACGCAGTATTTT. Its protein is CASSFTGVVLDTQYF.

The chain couples TRBV7-6 to TRBJ2-1, with 8 bases lining up with TRBD1. Germline CDR1 SGHVS, CDR2 FNYEAQ. After removal of 5 bases from V and 5 bases from J, the junction contained 8 bases not matched to a gene. This CDR3 contains 15 residues. CDR3 protein: CASSPRDRIDNEQFF. The CDR3 region has the DNA TGTGCCAGCAGCCCCCGGGACAGGATAGACAATGAGCAGTTCTTC.

This clonotype was observed many times. This chain joins TRBV2 and TRBJ2-3; 10 bases agree with TRBD2. The V gene end was trimmed by 6 bases and the J gene end by 3 bases; junction bases not matched to a gene: 6. This CDR3 contains 15 residues. Per germline, CDR1 SNHLY and CDR2 FYNNEI. The CDR3 DNA follows: TGTGCCAGCAGCGGCCTAGCGGGGGAAACAGATACGCAGTATTTT. Translation: CASSGLAGETDTQYF.

The chain is built from TRBV4-1 and TRBJ2-2, with D hard to call. V was cut by 0 bases and J by 6 bases, with 11 bases left in between. Germline V gives CDR1 MGHRA, CDR2 YSYEKL. The CDR3 is made up of 15 amino acids. Here the CDR3 reads CASSQEVGRPGELFF. CDR3 sequence (DNA): TGCGCCAGCAGCCAAGAAGTAGGACGTCCCGGGGAGCTGTTTTTT.

In its sample, this clonotype was seen many times. The chain employs TRBV12-3 or TRBV12-4 and TRBJ2-1; no clear D gene. This CDR3 is built from 12 residues. Trimming removed 1 base at V and 9 bases at J, with 7 bases between. The CDR3 here is CASSLGIPEQFF. The DNA for the CDR3 is TGTGCCAGCAGTTTAGGGATCCCTGAGCAGTTCTTC.

The sample holds many counts of this clonotype. The germline gene is not matched at one end of the junction; a read error may be the cause. The V gene is TRBV29-1, the J gene TRBJ2-2; D might be TRBD1 or TRBD2, each matching 5 bases. This CDR3 comprises 14 residues. Germline V gene lookup returns CDR1 SQVTM and CDR2 ANQGSEA. DNA of the CDR3: TGCAGCGTTGAGGGGACGCGGAACAGCGGGGAGCTGTTTTTT. Amino acids: CSVEGTRNSGELFF.

This clonotype was counted at least ten times. The rearrangement links TRBV20-1 to TRBJ2-7; D is unresolved. The CDR3 length is 15 residues. Germline V gene data show CDR1 as DFQATT and CDR2 as SNEGSKA (reference sequence). Trimming removed 3 bases at V and 3 bases at J, with 18 bases between. The CDR3: CSAREIWEGDYEQYF. In DNA, the CDR3 is TGCAGTGCTAGGGAAATTTGGGAAGGAGACTACGAGCAGTACTTC.

V usage is TRBV9 and J usage is TRBJ2-1; D might be TRBD1 (6 bases). V lost 4 bases and J lost 4, with 12 bases in between. The CDR3 is made up of 14 amino acids. Per the germline V gene, CDR1 is SGDLS and CDR2 is YYNGEE. CDR3 protein: CASSYDRTYNEQFF. CDR3 DNA: TGTGCCAGCAGCTACGACAGGACGTACAATGAGCAGTTCTTC. The whole variable domain, remainder taken from reference TRBV9 and TRBJ2-1, is DSGVTQTPKHLITATGQRVTLRCSPRSGDLSVYWYQQSLDQGLQFLIQYYNGEERAKGNILERFSAQQFPDLHSELNLSSLELGDSALYFCASSYDRTYNEQFFGPGTRLTVL.

This clonotype occurred many times. The CDR3 coding sequence is TGTGCCAGCAGTGCGAGCGGGGAGACTTACAATGAGCAGTTCTTC. Its translation: CASSASGETYNEQFF. The chain employs TRBV6-4 and TRBJ2-1, with 7 bases aligning to TRBD2. Trimming took 4 bases from V and 4 from J; bases not matched to a gene: 7. The CDR3 spans 15 residues. The germline V gene encodes CDR1 MRHNA and CDR2 SNTAGT.

This clonotype occurred a few times. The chain employs TRBV28 and TRBJ2-7, with 7 bases lining up with TRBD2. The V gene end was trimmed by 6 bases and the J gene end by 7 bases; junction bases not matched to a gene: 6. The CDR3 has 12 residues. Germline CDR1 MDHEN, CDR2 SYDVKM. The CDR3 is CASRVGGGEQYF. In nucleotides, the CDR3 is TGTGCCAGCAGGGTGGGGGGGGGTGAGCAGTACTTC.

Ten or more counts support this clonotype. The chain uses TRBV14 and TRBJ1-2; TRBD1 agrees at 7 bases. Per germline, CDR1 SGHDN and CDR2 FVKESK. With 4 bases clipped from V and 7 bases from J, the junction kept 9 bases outside the gene matches. The CDR3 runs 14 residues. CDR3 sequence: CASSLRQGQSGYTF. The CDR3 DNA is TGTGCCAGCAGCCTGCGACAGGGTCAAAGTGGCTACACCTTC.

This clonotype was counted many times. V and J are TRBV29-1 and TRBJ1-1; D ambiguous. This CDR3 contains 14 residues. V lost 1 base and J lost 1, with 10 bases in between. Germline assignment: CDR1 SQVTM and CDR2 ANQGSEA. DNA for the CDR3: TGCAGCGTTGAAGTGGCCGGAGAGAACACTGAAGCTTTCTTT. Its translation: CSVEVAGENTEAFF.

This CDR3 reads CASVPIGEDTQYF. The CDR3 nucleotides are TGTGCCAGCGTGCCTATCGGTGAAGATACGCAGTATTTT. The chain joins TRBV2 to TRBJ2-3; D remains unclear. The CDR3 is 13 amino acids. Trimming left V 8 bases short and J 5 bases short, with 14 bases between. Germline V lookup: CDR1 SNHLY, CDR2 FYNNEI. The complete variable domain, with remaining parts taken from reference TRBV2 and TRBJ2-3, reads EPEVTQTPSHQVTQMGQEVILRCVPISNHLYFYWYRQILGQKVEFLVSFYNNEISEKSEIFDDQFSVERPDGSNFTLKIRSTKLEDSAMYFCASVPIGEDTQYFGPGTRLTVL.

The sample holds a few counts of this clonotype. The rearrangement links TRBV10-2 to TRBJ2-6; TRBD2 agrees at 7 bases. Germline loops: CDR1 WSHSY, CDR2 SAAADI. Trimming cost V 8 bases and J 4 bases; bases outside gene matches: 5. This CDR3 is 14 amino acids long. The CDR3 sequence: CASLGREGANVLTF. CDR3 nucleotides: TGCGCCAGCCTGGGGAGGGAGGGGGCCAACGTCCTGACTTTC.

This clonotype has a count of ten or more. This chain uses TRBV29-1 with TRBJ2-7; 9 positions match TRBD1. CDR3 size: 17 residues. J was trimmed by 7 bases and V by 0 bases; bases with no gene match: 16. CDR1 and CDR2 from the germline V gene are SQVTM and ANQGSEA. The CDR3 nucleotides are TGCAGCGTTGAAGATCCCTTCTACAGGGGGCGCAGGGGGGAGCAGTACTTC. Protein: CSVEDPFYRGRRGEQYF.

This clonotype was picked up a small number of times. The V and J genes are TRBV9 and TRBJ2-1, with 10 bases fitting TRBD2. CDR3 length: 16 amino acids. The germline CDR1 and CDR2 sequences are SGDLS and YYNGEE. Unmatched junction bases numbered 11, after V lost 4 bases and J lost 7 bases. CDR3 protein: CASSRRVAGGMNEQFF. CDR3 in DNA: TGTGCCAGCAGCCGCCGGGTAGCGGGGGGTATGAATGAGCAGTTCTTC.

This clonotype was detected only a few times. The chain carries TRBV20-1 and TRBJ2-7; the D gene is possibly TRBD1 (5 bases). V was shortened by 0 bases and J by 6 bases, with 15 bases between the two germline ends. Germline assignment: CDR1 DFQATT and CDR2 SNEGSKA (reference sequence). CDR3 length: 14 residues. DNA of the CDR3: TGCAGTGCTAGAGACCCTCTCAGGGCTCTCGAGCAGTACTTC. Translation gives CSARDPLRALEQYF.

This clonotype was counted between two and nine times. The J gene is TRBJ2-3, the V gene TRBV24-1; TRBD2 is a possible D gene (6 bases). Germline lookup yields CDR1 KGHDR and CDR2 SFDVKD. The CDR3 has 13 amino acids. The V end was cut by 5 bases, the J end by 6 bases, with 11 bases between. Written as DNA, the CDR3 is TGTGCCACCAGTGTGGCTAGCGCGGATACGCAGTATTTT. Translation: CATSVASADTQYF.

A few counts support this clonotype. V and J are TRBV29-1 and TRBJ2-7; D uncertain. The CDR3 consists of 15 residues. CDR1 is SQVTM and CDR2 is ANQGSEA in the germline V gene. V shed 0 bases and J shed 0 bases, with 12 bases lying between them. This chain's CDR3 is CSVEEAGRSSYEQYF. The CDR3 DNA is TGCAGCGTTGAAGAGGCCGGAAGGAGCTCCTACGAGCAGTACTTC.

This clonotype was seen many times. The chain has TRBV24-1 and TRBJ2-1; TRBD1 is a possible D gene (6 bases). Germline V gives CDR1 KGHDR, CDR2 SFDVKD. The CDR3 is 11 amino acids. Trimming took 7 bases from V and 8 from J, leaving 8 bases between them. The chain's CDR3 is CATRYRDEQFF. CDR3 sequence (DNA): TGTGCCACCAGGTACAGGGATGAGCAGTTCTTC.